Sequencing of this T cell receptor (beta chain) was carried out in a study of blood T cell repertoires in COVID-19. Overall study: Some COVID-19 samples were acute and others convalescent; all came from the United States, Italy and Spain. Sources were T cells, B-cell-depleted T cells, or PBMCs; the material itself was cDNA or gDNA.

Deletions cut 0 bases from V and 4 bases from J, with 12 bases between. CDR1 LGHDT and CDR2 YNNKEL come from the germline V gene (reference sequence). This CDR3 has 16 amino acids. In the source study's methods: Nucleated cell number was recorded as an estimate derived from reference gene primer amplification. The data were produced by immunoSEQ multiplex PCR, yet TCRdb's version contains in-frame clones alone and is incomplete. V and J calls and clone size are copied from that table; D and trimming were computed from the DNA. Found here are more than 85,000 clones, roughly nine tenths of them singletons; the top ten hold about 5%.

Sequencing used peripheral blood. This chain links TRBV3-1 (or the pseudogene TRBV3-2) with TRBJ1-4; tentatively, D is TRBD1 (5 bases). The sequence was obtained from a man in his 70s with acute or convalescent COVID-19. This CDR3 is CASSQDAQANNEKLFF. The CDR3 nucleotides read TGTGCCAGCAGCCAAGATGCACAGGCTAATAATGAAAAACTGTTTTTT.